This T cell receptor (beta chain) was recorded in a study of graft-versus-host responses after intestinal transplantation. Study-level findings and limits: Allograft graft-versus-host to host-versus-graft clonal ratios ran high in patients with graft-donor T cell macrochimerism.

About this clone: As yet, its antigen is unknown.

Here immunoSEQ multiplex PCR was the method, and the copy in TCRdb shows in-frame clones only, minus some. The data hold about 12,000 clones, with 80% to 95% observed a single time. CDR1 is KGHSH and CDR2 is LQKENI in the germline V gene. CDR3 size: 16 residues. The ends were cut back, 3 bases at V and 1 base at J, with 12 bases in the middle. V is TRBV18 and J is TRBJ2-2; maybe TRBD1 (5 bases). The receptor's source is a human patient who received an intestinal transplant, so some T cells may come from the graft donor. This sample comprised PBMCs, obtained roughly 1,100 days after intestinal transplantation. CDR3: CASSPQGAWNTGELFF. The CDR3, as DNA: TGTGCCAGCTCACCTCAAGGGGCTTGGAACACCGGGGAGCTGTTTTTT.